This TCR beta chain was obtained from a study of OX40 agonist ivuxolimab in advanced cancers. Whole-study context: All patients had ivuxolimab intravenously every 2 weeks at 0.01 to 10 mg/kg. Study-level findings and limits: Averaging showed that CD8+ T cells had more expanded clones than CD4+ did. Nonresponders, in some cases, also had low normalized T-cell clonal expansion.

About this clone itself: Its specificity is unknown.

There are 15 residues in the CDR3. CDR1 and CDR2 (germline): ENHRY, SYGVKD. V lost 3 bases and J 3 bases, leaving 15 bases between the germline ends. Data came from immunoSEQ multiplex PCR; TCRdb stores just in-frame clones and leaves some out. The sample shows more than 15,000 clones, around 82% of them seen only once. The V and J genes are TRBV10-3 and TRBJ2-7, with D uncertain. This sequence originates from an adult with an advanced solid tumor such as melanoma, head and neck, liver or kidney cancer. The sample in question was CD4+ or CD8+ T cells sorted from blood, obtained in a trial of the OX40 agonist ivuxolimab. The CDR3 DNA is TGTGCCATCAGTGAAAATGCAGGTGCTGGCTACGAGCAGTACTTC. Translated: CAISENAGAGYEQYF.